Listed below are T cell receptor beta chains from one sample, sequenced in a study of OX40 agonist ivuxolimab in advanced cancers. The table came from immunoSEQ multiplex PCR; TCRdb's copy has only in-frame clones and leaves some out. The sample has tens of thousands of clones, 75% to 85% seen once; the top ten hold approximately 0.62%. Sequenced material: CD4+ or CD8+ T cells sorted from blood, taken in a trial of the OX40 agonist ivuxolimab. These receptor sequences come from an adult with an advanced solid tumor such as melanoma, head and neck, liver or kidney cancer. The CDR3 runs from the conserved cysteine through the conserved F or W. Only some rows state a clone size, as once, few, many or a class for expanded clones.

clone_size,j_call,v_call,cdr3_aa
-,TRBJ1-1,TRBV7-9,CASSLERGREAFF
-,TRBJ1-5,TRBV19,CASSGGGTGHQPQHF
-,TRBJ2-3,TRBV2,CASLVFSDTQYF
-,TRBJ2-2,TRBV9,CASSFSSGGANTGELFF
few,TRBJ1-6,TRBV19,CASSPDRANSPLHF
-,TRBJ1-3,TRBV5-6,CASSSQGNTIYF
-,TRBJ2-7,TRBV4-2,CASSQEERGAPYEQYF
-,TRBJ2-5,TRBV29-1,CSVAHKMTETQYF
-,TRBJ2-3,TRBV7-8,CASSFGTSGGPTDTQYF
-,TRBJ2-7,TRBV27,CASSLSDPRLGEQYF
-,TRBJ2-3,TRBV4-1,CASSQDPPGDRGLGTDTQYF
once,TRBJ1-5,TRBV6-6,CASSPPGGNQPQHF
once,TRBJ2-5,TRBV6-1,CASSEVGFFETQYF
-,TRBJ2-3,TRBV11-2,CASSQRLAGERGTDTQYF
-,TRBJ2-3,TRBV5-1,CASGDSGGPDTQYF
-,TRBJ1-5,TRBV5-6,CASSFGAYSNQPQHF
-,TRBJ2-1,TRBV15,CATSRDKGRYEQFF
few,TRBJ1-1,TRBV18,CASSPIGGGSNTEAFF
-,TRBJ2-3,TRBV4-1,CASSPGFGSDTQYF
-,TRBJ1-1,TRBV5-1,CASSLGNGDTEAFF
-,TRBJ2-7,TRBV27,CASSFGDGSSYEQYF
once,TRBJ1-2,TRBV5-1,CASSLGEQGALYGYTF
-,TRBJ2-7,TRBV7-6,CASTPGSWDEQYF
-,TRBJ1-4,TRBV7-8,CASSLVGSPTNEKLFF
-,TRBJ1-5,TRBV11-2,CASSLGVGQPQHF
-,TRBJ2-2,TRBV7-2,CASSPLRAGELFF
-,TRBJ2-5,TRBV5-1,CASSFGRAGGFQETQYF
-,TRBJ1-2,TRBV2,CASRTASSYGYTF
few,TRBJ1-2,TRBV28,CASSLSLFWGRDGYTF
-,TRBJ2-1,TRBV20-1,CSEEVRGEQFF
once,TRBJ2-7,TRBV28,CASSPTFDRSYEQYF
few,TRBJ2-5,TRBV6-4,CASSGGQYQETQYF
-,TRBJ2-1,TRBV5-4,CASTESGLAGLEQFF
-,TRBJ1-1,TRBV6-1,CASSVGLLNTEALF
-,TRBJ1-2,TRBV6-5,CASSRPGQDYGYTF
-,TRBJ2-5,TRBV5-1,CASSRRPGLQETQYF
-,TRBJ1-5,TRBV2,CASRHQGVNQPQHF
-,TRBJ2-5,TRBV2,CASSVNSGETQYF
-,TRBJ2-3,TRBV20-1,CSAQGKDTQYF
-,TRBJ1-3,TRBV2,CASRSGLSSGNTIYF
-,TRBJ1-6,TRBV5-1,CASSYRGGSYNSPLHF
few,TRBJ1-5,TRBV19,CASSIGGQPQHF
once,TRBJ1-2,TRBV6-6,CASSYSGVKDYGYTF
-,TRBJ1-5,TRBV19,CASSRDLDTENNQPQHF
few,TRBJ1-5,TRBV19,CASSPGRNSNQPQHF